This paragraph covers one T cell receptor (beta chain) sequence. This specimen belongs to a study of blood T cell repertoires in COVID-19. At the level of the study: Samples taken during acute and convalescent COVID-19 were collected in the United States, Italy and Spain. PBMCs, B-cell-depleted T cells, or T cells provided the cDNA or gDNA that made up the material.

CDR3 length equals 13 residues. Trimming removed 6 bases at V and 2 bases at J, with 9 bases between. Germline CDR1 is LNHDA and CDR2 is SQIVND (reference sequence). In the original analysis: Estimation of nucleated cell counts relied on the amplification of reference gene primers. Clones were read by immunoSEQ multiplex PCR, and TCRdb kept only the in-frame ones, dropping some. V and J calls and clone size come straight from that table; D and trimming were deduced from the DNA. The sample lists 97,000 or so clones, 75% to 95% occurring once. Sequenced: peripheral blood. The V gene is TRBV19, the J gene TRBJ2-3; D call uncertain. This clonotype originated in a man aged 55 to 70 with acute or convalescent COVID-19. CDR3 region: CASREDPTDTQYF. As DNA, the CDR3 is TGTGCCAGTAGAGAGGATCCCACAGATACGCAGTATTTT.